This TCR beta chain was observed in a study of blood T cell repertoires in COVID-19. This table comes from immunoSEQ multiplex PCR, and its TCRdb copy is limited to in-frame clones, with some not included. Of around 70,000 clones in the sample, 70% to 90% were seen once. This CDR3 comprises 14 residues. V was clipped by 0 bases and J by 4 bases, with 7 bases between them. CDR1 and CDR2 from the germline V gene are SGHRS and YFSETQ. The sample consisted of peripheral blood. The TCR was taken from a woman aged 55-70 years with acute or convalescent COVID-19. The chain combines TRBV5-1 with TRBJ1-4; no clear D gene. This CDR3 reads CASSLAENNEKLFF. The CDR3 DNA sequence: TGCGCCAGCAGCTTGGCAGAAAATAATGAAAAACTGTTTTTT.